These T cell receptor beta chains were read from a single sample in a study of T cell changes during pregnancy in multiple sclerosis. This table comes from immunoSEQ multiplex PCR, and its TCRdb copy is limited to in-frame clones, with some not included. The data hold roughly 69,000 clones, with about 89% observed a single time. Sequencing used peripheral blood, obtained in the second trimester of pregnancy. These receptors were obtained from a female donor with multiple sclerosis, enrolled in a pregnancy study. Each CDR3 is given with its conserved first and last residue. The size of a clone is reported for some rows only, either as once, few or many, or as a class for expanded clones.

clone_size: NA
v_call: TRBV25-1
j_call: TRBJ1-2
cdr3_length: 15
cdr3_aa: CASSDTRGANYGYTF

clone_size: NA
v_call: TRBV6-5
j_call: TRBJ1-1
cdr3_length: 15
cdr3_aa: CASSYRDGKDTGAFF

clone_size: NA
v_call: TRBV27
j_call: TRBJ2-7
cdr3_length: 12
cdr3_aa: CASGERVYEQYF

clone_size: NA
v_call: TRBV12-5
j_call: TRBJ2-3
cdr3_length: 14
cdr3_aa: CASGFGSGTDTQYF

clone_size: NA
v_call: TRBV10-3
j_call: TRBJ1-1
cdr3_length: 17
cdr3_aa: CAISEFGQGPMNTEAFF

clone_size: NA
v_call: TRBV9
j_call: TRBJ1-1
cdr3_length: 15
cdr3_aa: CASSAGPRGSTEAFF

clone_size: NA
v_call: TRBV12-5
j_call: TRBJ2-3
cdr3_length: 17
cdr3_aa: CASGLVRSGDNTDTQYF

clone_size: NA
v_call: TRBV9
j_call: TRBJ2-3
cdr3_length: 16
cdr3_aa: CASSVGAGLAGDTQYF

clone_size: NA
v_call: TRBV5-5
j_call: TRBJ1-2
cdr3_length: 16
cdr3_aa: CASSLVQGSFDYGYTF

clone_size: once
v_call: TRBV6-5
j_call: TRBJ1-1
cdr3_length: 16
cdr3_aa: CASSFPGASQNTEAFF

clone_size: NA
v_call: TRBV11-2
j_call: TRBJ2-1
cdr3_length: 16
cdr3_aa: CASSRTGGGSYNEQFF

clone_size: NA
v_call: TRBV4-2
j_call: TRBJ1-3
cdr3_length: 16
cdr3_aa: CASSPEDRGTGNTIYF

clone_size: NA
v_call: TRBV2
j_call: TRBJ1-1
cdr3_length: 13
cdr3_aa: CASSPHGYTEAFF

clone_size: NA
v_call: TRBV4-1
j_call: TRBJ2-7
cdr3_length: 16
cdr3_aa: CASSHLPGQGSHEQYF

clone_size: NA
v_call: TRBV11-2
j_call: TRBJ1-1
cdr3_length: 19
cdr3_aa: CASSLVSPRQIAMNTEAFF

clone_size: NA
v_call: TRBV5-5
j_call: TRBJ2-7
cdr3_length: 16
cdr3_aa: CASSSRRDSSSYEQYF

clone_size: NA
v_call: TRBV2
j_call: TRBJ2-7
cdr3_length: 14
cdr3_aa: CASSYDGTGVGQYF

clone_size: NA
v_call: TRBV4-3
j_call: TRBJ1-3
cdr3_length: 17
cdr3_aa: CASSQEGGYLSGNTIYF

clone_size: NA
v_call: TRBV6-1
j_call: TRBJ1-5
cdr3_length: 15
cdr3_aa: CASSEAHFSNQPQHF

clone_size: NA
v_call: TRBV5-4
j_call: TRBJ2-3
cdr3_length: 15
cdr3_aa: CASSLERGSTDTQYF

clone_size: NA
v_call: TRBV4-1
j_call: TRBJ2-5
cdr3_length: 15
cdr3_aa: CASSRLALSGETQYF

clone_size: NA
v_call: TRBV14
j_call: TRBJ2-7
cdr3_length: 15
cdr3_aa: CASSQGDGRAYEQYF

clone_size: once
v_call: TRBV5-1
j_call: TRBJ1-2
cdr3_length: 15
cdr3_aa: CASSLAGGKNYGYTF

clone_size: NA
v_call: TRBV2
j_call: TRBJ2-3
cdr3_length: 15
cdr3_aa: CASSVGGGSTDTQYF

clone_size: NA
v_call: TRBV30
j_call: TRBJ2-7
cdr3_length: 15
cdr3_aa: CAWDMGQGRTYEQYF

clone_size: NA
v_call: TRBV18
j_call: TRBJ1-3
cdr3_length: 16
cdr3_aa: CASSPPQGSPGNTIYF

clone_size: NA
v_call: TRBV11-1
j_call: TRBJ2-7
cdr3_length: 14
cdr3_aa: CASSITGTPYEQYF

clone_size: NA
v_call: TRBV27
j_call: TRBJ2-7
cdr3_length: 12
cdr3_aa: CASSPGSYEQYF

clone_size: NA
v_call: TRBV7-9
j_call: TRBJ1-3
cdr3_length: 12
cdr3_aa: CASRQAGNTIYF

clone_size: NA
v_call: TRBV9
j_call: TRBJ2-3
cdr3_length: 16
cdr3_aa: CASSVGDRGGPDTQYF

clone_size: NA
v_call: TRBV4-2
j_call: TRBJ2-7
cdr3_length: 17
cdr3_aa: CASSQGLAGGLSYEQYF

clone_size: NA
v_call: TRBV7-2
j_call: TRBJ1-5
cdr3_length: 18
cdr3_aa: CASSRTGNRLYSNQPQHF

clone_size: NA
v_call: TRBV27
j_call: TRBJ2-7
cdr3_length: 15
cdr3_aa: CASSLGLAASYEQYF

clone_size: NA
v_call: TRBV18
j_call: TRBJ1-1
cdr3_length: 13
cdr3_aa: CASSVEENTEAFF

clone_size: NA
v_call: TRBV28
j_call: TRBJ1-2
cdr3_length: 15
cdr3_aa: CASSTYRGGNYGYTF

clone_size: NA
v_call: TRBV7-9
j_call: TRBJ2-5
cdr3_length: 16
cdr3_aa: CASSLGTSGRQETQYF

clone_size: NA
v_call: TRBV7-9
j_call: TRBJ1-1
cdr3_length: 11
cdr3_aa: CASSSGYEAFF

clone_size: NA
v_call: TRBV7-9
j_call: TRBJ1-1
cdr3_length: 13
cdr3_aa: CASGTTGTTEAFF

clone_size: once
v_call: TRBV9
j_call: TRBJ1-1
cdr3_length: 15
cdr3_aa: CASSQPGQGTTEAFF

clone_size: NA
v_call: TRBV19
j_call: TRBJ2-3
cdr3_length: 16
cdr3_aa: CASSIDRGGSTDTQYF

clone_size: NA
v_call: TRBV5-8
j_call: TRBJ2-3
cdr3_length: 15
cdr3_aa: CASRFTGTSRDTQYF

clone_size: once
v_call: TRBV14
j_call: TRBJ1-5
cdr3_length: 16
cdr3_aa: CASKVSTGTERQPQHF

clone_size: NA
v_call: TRBV5-1
j_call: TRBJ1-2
cdr3_length: 16
cdr3_aa: CASSLAGPSSGYGYTF

clone_size: NA
v_call: TRBV7-8
j_call: TRBJ2-7
cdr3_length: 16
cdr3_aa: CASSTYGGQGVHEQYF

clone_size: NA
v_call: TRBV12-5
j_call: TRBJ2-7
cdr3_length: 16
cdr3_aa: CASGLVLASGGNEQYF

clone_size: once
v_call: TRBV7-9
j_call: TRBJ1-1
cdr3_length: 13
cdr3_aa: CASSGQWNTEAFF

clone_size: once
v_call: TRBV5-1
j_call: TRBJ1-1
cdr3_length: 16
cdr3_aa: CASSPSLGTLNTEAFF